These 5 T cell receptor beta chains came from one sample sequenced in a study of shared clonotypes between healthy human individuals. Produced via immunoSEQ multiplex PCR; TCRdb's table is partial and in-frame only. The table lists approximately 2,300,000 clones, under 95% of them singletons. Sequencing was done on a sample of naive CD4+ T cells from PBMCs. As for subset: CD45RA+ positively selected. These receptors were obtained from a man between 18 and 35 years old in good health. Some clones in this sample may be carry-over from other donors' samples.

The chain couples TRBV27 to TRBJ2-7, with 8 bases identical to TRBD1. The CDR3 runs 16 residues. J gave up 2 bases and V 7 bases, and 13 bases lay outside the gene matches. Germline CDR1 reads MNHEY; CDR2 reads SMNVEV (reference sequence). The CDR3 DNA sequence: TGTGCCAGCAATGGGTCGCCAGGGGGCCTGACCTACGAGCAGTACTTC. As protein: CASNGSPGGLTYEQYF.

This chain uses TRBV10-1 with TRBJ2-7, with a possible D match to TRBD1 (6 bases). Trimming shortened V by 3 bases and J by 4 bases, and 16 bases separated the two germline ends. Germline V gene sequence: CDR1 WNHNN, CDR2 SYGVQD (reference sequence). The CDR3 is made up of 15 amino acids. The CDR3 coding sequence is TGCGCCAGCAGTGACCTACAGGGTTCCGGGTACGAGCAGTACTTC. It yields the protein CASSDLQGSGYEQYF.

The chain combines TRBV5-4 with TRBJ1-4, with 11 nucleotides matching TRBD1. Per germline, CDR1 SGHNT and CDR2 YYREEE (reference sequence). The V and J ends lost 6 bases and 6 bases, in that order; junction bases with no gene match: 10. There are 16 residues in the CDR3. Written as DNA, the CDR3 is TGTGCCAGCAACATCGAACCGGGACAGGGGGATGAAAAACTGTTTTTT. Residues: CASNIEPGQGDEKLFF.

The V and J genes are TRBV11-3 and TRBJ2-1; 10 positions match TRBD2. The CDR3 extends over 15 amino acids. CDR1 is SGHNT and CDR2 is YENEEA in the germline V gene. With V trimmed by 1 base and J by 6 bases, 3 bases remained unmatched. CDR3 loop: CASSLGTSGTNEQFF. In nucleotides, the CDR3 is TGTGCCAGCAGCTTAGGGACTAGCGGAACCAATGAGCAGTTCTTC.

The V and J genes are TRBV19 and TRBJ2-7; 10 bases match TRBD1. CDR1 is LNHDA, CDR2 SQIVND, per germline (reference sequence). The CDR3 sequence is 16 residues long. V shed 5 bases and J 4 bases; nucleotides not matched to a gene: 11. The CDR3 protein is CASSPDRGQASYEQYF. CDR3 DNA: TGTGCCAGTAGTCCAGACAGGGGGCAGGCCTCTTACGAGCAGTACTTC. Looking up the rest from reference TRBV19 and TRBJ2-7 gives the full variable domain: DGGITQSPKYLFRKEGQNVTLSCEQNLNHDAMYWYRQDPGQGLRLIYYSQIVNDFQKGDIAEGYSVSREKKESFPLTVTSAQKNPTAFYLCASSPDRGQASYEQYFGPGTRLTVT.